Included here is one TCR beta chain sequence, with context. The antigen remains undetermined. The CDR3 length is 13 residues. From germline, CDR1 is SGDLS and CDR2 YYNGEE. Deletions cut 1 base from V and 8 bases from J, with 12 bases between. The sample belongs to a study of CD8+ T cells in alopecia areata. The study, taken as a whole, reports: Many of the expanded lesional clones endured in scalp and blood while on tofacitinib.

As for treatment: oral pan-JAK inhibitor, 5-10 mg twice daily. Sorting separated CD4+ and CD8+ T cells out of PBMCs. Sequencing relied on a cDNA template that was reverse transcribed from extracted RNA. Clones were sequenced by immunoSEQ multiplex PCR, and TCRdb holds only the in-frame ones, with some missing. The data contain fewer than 200,000 clones, roughly 61% of them singletons. The chain uses TRBV9 and TRBJ1-2; D gene unclear. The sequencing here drew on CD8+ T cells sorted from blood, taken at week 24, from a patient treated with tofacitinib. This TCR was recovered from a human donor with alopecia areata. CDR3 bases: TGTGCCAGCAGCGTATTGTGGGAGTTGGGCTACACCTTC. It specifies CASSVLWELGYTF. The variable domain in full, with the rest retrieved from reference TRBV9 and TRBJ1-2, is DSGVTQTPKHLITATGQRVTLRCSPRSGDLSVYWYQQSLDQGLQFLIQYYNGEERAKGNILERFSAQQFPDLHSELNLSSLELGDSALYFCASSVLWELGYTFGSGTRLTVV.